The rows below give T cell receptor beta chains drawn from one sample of a study of blood T cell repertoires in COVID-19. The table came from immunoSEQ multiplex PCR; TCRdb's copy has only in-frame clones and leaves some out. The table shows about 60,000 clones, with around 80% occurring only once. Material for sequencing was peripheral blood. These receptors all come from a man aged 30 to 45 with COVID-19, enrolled during active disease. The CDR3 runs from the conserved cysteine through the conserved F or W. A D gene is named only where the DNA matches it firmly. Rows give clone size only sometimes, using once, few, many, or a class for an expanded clone.

J: TRBJ2-1; size: once; D: .; V: TRBV5-1; length: 14; DNA: TGCGCCAGCAGCTTGGAACTAGCCTACAATGAGCAGTTCTTC; CDR3: CASSLELAYNEQFF
J: TRBJ1-4; size: .; D: TRBD1; V: TRBV9; length: 15; DNA: TGTGCCAGCAGCCCGGGGACAGGGCCTAACGAAAAACTGTTTTTT; CDR3: CASSPGTGPNEKLFF
J: TRBJ2-1; size: .; D: TRBD2; V: TRBV29-1; length: 15; DNA: TGCAGCGTTTCCGAGCTGGGACTAGCGGGAGGTCAGCAGTTCTTC; CDR3: CSVSELGLAGGQQFF
J: TRBJ2-7; size: .; D: .; V: TRBV28; length: 12; DNA: TGTGCCAGCAGTTCAGCACAGGTGGAGCAGTGCTTC; CDR3: CASSSAQVEQCF
J: TRBJ2-3; size: few; D: .; V: TRBV7-2; length: 14; DNA: TGTGCCAGCAGCTCCCGGGACTTCTTGGATACGCAGTATTTT; CDR3: CASSSRDFLDTQYF
J: TRBJ2-1; size: .; D: TRBD2; V: TRBV19; length: 14; DNA: TGTGCCAGTAGTTGGGCTAGCGGGGACCTTGAGCAGTTCTTC; CDR3: CASSWASGDLEQFF
J: TRBJ1-1; size: .; D: .; V: TRBV7-2; length: 15; DNA: TGTGCCAGCAGCTTAGCCGGATGGGGAGGGACTGAAGCTTTCTTT; CDR3: CASSLAGWGGTEAFF
J: TRBJ1-6; size: .; D: .; V: TRBV10-2; length: 15; DNA: TGCGCCAGCAGTGTGCCCGGCACAGGGAATTCACCCCTCCACTTT; CDR3: CASSVPGTGNSPLHF
J: TRBJ2-5; size: few; D: .; V: TRBV5-1; length: 14; DNA: TGCGCCAGCAGCTTGGTGGAGTTGGAAGGGACCCAGTACTTC; CDR3: CASSLVELEGTQYF
J: TRBJ1-1; size: .; D: TRBD1; V: TRBV10-3; length: 15; DNA: TGTGCCATCATCCCAGGGGGAAAGGCGAACACTGAAGCTTTCTTT; CDR3: CAIIPGGKANTEAFF
J: TRBJ2-7; size: .; D: TRBD2; V: TRBV25-1; length: 13; DNA: TGTGCCAGCAGTGGGACTAGCGGGAGCGAGCAGTACTTC; CDR3: CASSGTSGSEQYF
J: TRBJ2-5; size: few; D: .; V: TRBV11-2; length: 13; DNA: TGTGCCAGCAGCCCCGGACAGCAAGAGACCCAGTACTTC; CDR3: CASSPGQQETQYF
J: TRBJ1-1; size: .; D: .; V: TRBV3-1/TRBV3-2; length: 14; DNA: TGTGCCAGCAGCCATCTAGGGGCAGGCACTGAAGCTTTCTTT; CDR3: CASSHLGAGTEAFF
J: TRBJ2-7; size: few; D: TRBD2; V: TRBV30; length: 14; DNA: TGTGCCTGGATTAGCGGGGGCAGCTCCTACGAGCAGTACTTC; CDR3: CAWISGGSSYEQYF
J: TRBJ2-7; size: .; D: TRBD1; V: TRBV9; length: 13; DNA: TGTGCCAGCAGCGTAGGGACAGGGGGCGAGCAGTACTTC; CDR3: CASSVGTGGEQYF